The sample holds a few counts of the clone carrying this T cell receptor beta chain. Data came from immunoSEQ multiplex PCR; TCRdb stores just in-frame clones and leaves some out. The sample consists of roughly 300,000 clones, around 67% of them appearing once. Trimming shortened V by 4 bases and J by 1 base, and 15 bases separated the two germline ends. The CDR3 runs 17 residues. From germline, CDR1 is SGHNT and CDR2 YYREEE (reference sequence). These data come from a study of shared clonotypes between healthy human individuals. The genes are TRBV5-4 and TRBJ2-6; weak D call: TRBD2 (5 bases). The clonotype was recovered from a young man in good health. The sample consisted of memory CD4+ T cells sorted from blood. Subset in this sample: CD45RA-negative fraction. The CDR3: CASSPLAGASGANVLTF. The CDR3 nucleotides are TGTGCCAGCAGCCCCCTCGCGGGTGCGTCTGGGGCCAACGTCCTGACTTTC.